A selection of T cell receptor beta chains follows, all from one sample in a study of blood T cell repertoires in COVID-19. The repertoire was sequenced with immunoSEQ multiplex PCR; TCRdb's copy has only in-frame clones and lacks some. Of approximately 120,000 clones in the sample, about four fifths are singletons; the top ten hold around 9.3%. The sample consisted of peripheral blood. The receptor set was obtained from a human donor in a cohort sampled during active COVID-19. The CDR3 runs from the conserved cysteine through the conserved F or W. The D gene is left open where the match is weak. Clone size appears in some rows only: once, few, many, or a class for an expanded clone.

CDR3nt: TGCAGCGTGGAGGCGAGCTCCTACGAGCAGTACTTC; CDR3aa: CSVEASSYEQYF; j_gene: TRBJ2-7; v_gene: TRBV29-1; d_gene: NA; abundance: NA
CDR3nt: TGTGCCAGCAGCTGGCGGGAAGAGTACGAGCAGTACTTC; CDR3aa: CASSWREEYEQYF; j_gene: TRBJ2-7; v_gene: TRBV13; d_gene: NA; abundance: NA
CDR3nt: TGTGCCAGCAGTTACTCGCAAAAAGTCTTCCCCAGGGATCAGCCCCAGCATTTT; CDR3aa: CASSYSQKVFPRDQPQHF; j_gene: TRBJ1-5; v_gene: TRBV6-2/TRBV6-3; d_gene: NA; abundance: NA
CDR3nt: TGTGCCAGCAGCTCGCAGGGGGCAAGACAAGAGACCCAGTACTTC; CDR3aa: CASSSQGARQETQYF; j_gene: TRBJ2-5; v_gene: TRBV5-4; d_gene: TRBD1; abundance: NA
CDR3nt: TGCAGTGCTAGTGATAGAGACAGGGGGCTTGGAAACACCATATATTTT; CDR3aa: CSASDRDRGLGNTIYF; j_gene: TRBJ1-3; v_gene: TRBV20-1; d_gene: TRBD1; abundance: NA
CDR3nt: TGTGCCAGCAGTGAAGCAGGGGACAGAGCTTTCTTT; CDR3aa: CASSEAGDRAFF; j_gene: TRBJ1-1; v_gene: TRBV6-1; d_gene: TRBD1; abundance: NA
CDR3nt: TGTGCCAGCAGCCCCCAAGGGAGCGGGGGGGCTAAGACCCAGTACTTC; CDR3aa: CASSPQGSGGAKTQYF; j_gene: TRBJ2-5; v_gene: TRBV11-3; d_gene: TRBD2; abundance: NA
CDR3nt: TGTGCCAGCAGTTACGCCACAGGGTCCGGCTACACCTTC; CDR3aa: CASSYATGSGYTF; j_gene: TRBJ1-2; v_gene: TRBV6-5; d_gene: NA; abundance: NA
CDR3nt: TGTGCCAGCAGTTACGGCACTAGCGGCGGCAATGAGCAGTTCTTC; CDR3aa: CASSYGTSGGNEQFF; j_gene: TRBJ2-1; v_gene: TRBV6-2/TRBV6-3; d_gene: TRBD2; abundance: few
CDR3nt: TGTGCCAGTCGGCCTAGTCGAGGTCAGGGCGTGACTGAAGCTTTCTTT; CDR3aa: CASRPSRGQGVTEAFF; j_gene: TRBJ1-1; v_gene: TRBV19; d_gene: NA; abundance: NA
CDR3nt: TGTGCCAGCTCACCACGGCTCGAGACAGATGGCTACACCTTC; CDR3aa: CASSPRLETDGYTF; j_gene: TRBJ1-2; v_gene: TRBV18; d_gene: NA; abundance: NA
CDR3nt: TGCGCCAGCAGCCCGGGGGGCAACAACTATGGCTACACCTTC; CDR3aa: CASSPGGNNYGYTF; j_gene: TRBJ1-2; v_gene: TRBV4-3; d_gene: NA; abundance: NA
CDR3nt: TGTGCCACCAGCAGATCTGGACAGGGGAAATACGAGCAGTACTTC; CDR3aa: CATSRSGQGKYEQYF; j_gene: TRBJ2-7; v_gene: TRBV15; d_gene: TRBD1; abundance: NA
CDR3nt: TGCGCCAGCAGCTTGGGGACTAGCTTGAGCTCCTACGAGCAGTACTTC; CDR3aa: CASSLGTSLSSYEQYF; j_gene: TRBJ2-7; v_gene: TRBV5-1; d_gene: TRBD2; abundance: few
CDR3nt: TGCGCCAGCAGTCAAAGGGGGCGGCCGTTTGAAAAACTGTTTTTT; CDR3aa: CASSQRGRPFEKLFF; j_gene: TRBJ1-4; v_gene: TRBV23-1; d_gene: TRBD1; abundance: NA
CDR3nt: TGTGCCAGCAGCTTTACAGGGGAAAGCAATCAGCCCCAGCATTTT; CDR3aa: CASSFTGESNQPQHF; j_gene: TRBJ1-5; v_gene: TRBV7-8; d_gene: TRBD1; abundance: NA
CDR3nt: TGTGCCAGCAGCTTTTGGGGGACAGGGTCAGATGAGCAGTTCTTC; CDR3aa: CASSFWGTGSDEQFF; j_gene: TRBJ2-1; v_gene: TRBV7-8; d_gene: TRBD1; abundance: NA
CDR3nt: TGTGCCAGTAGCCGGGGGGCGTCCTACGAGCAGTACTTC; CDR3aa: CASSRGASYEQYF; j_gene: TRBJ2-7; v_gene: TRBV19; d_gene: NA; abundance: once
CDR3nt: TGTGCCAGCAGCCAACCCTTCTCCTATAATTCACCCCTCCACTTT; CDR3aa: CASSQPFSYNSPLHF; j_gene: TRBJ1-6; v_gene: TRBV3-1/TRBV3-2; d_gene: NA; abundance: NA
CDR3nt: TGTGCCGGATTAATGGGGCTAGCCAAAAACATTCAGTACTTC; CDR3aa: CAGLMGLAKNIQYF; j_gene: TRBJ2-4; v_gene: TRBV6-7; d_gene: NA; abundance: NA
CDR3nt: TGTGCCACCAGTGATCCAAAACTAGCGGGAGTAAATACGCAGTATTTT; CDR3aa: CATSDPKLAGVNTQYF; j_gene: TRBJ2-3; v_gene: TRBV24-1; d_gene: TRBD2; abundance: NA
CDR3nt: TGTGCCAGCAGCCGGACAGGGGCAAATCAGCCCCAGCATTTT; CDR3aa: CASSRTGANQPQHF; j_gene: TRBJ1-5; v_gene: TRBV7-2; d_gene: TRBD1; abundance: NA
CDR3nt: TGTGCCAGCAGCCAAGAACCGGGACTAGCATCGAATGAGCAGTTCTTC; CDR3aa: CASSQEPGLASNEQFF; j_gene: TRBJ2-1; v_gene: TRBV3-1/TRBV3-2; d_gene: TRBD2; abundance: NA
CDR3nt: TGTGCCGGTCGGGAGTCGGACACCGGGGAGCTGTTTTTT; CDR3aa: CAGRESDTGELFF; j_gene: TRBJ2-2; v_gene: TRBV7-9; d_gene: NA; abundance: NA
CDR3nt: TGTGCCAGCAGACCCCTACTTGAAAACACTGAAGCTTTCTTT; CDR3aa: CASRPLLENTEAFF; j_gene: TRBJ1-1; v_gene: TRBV27; d_gene: NA; abundance: NA
CDR3nt: TGTGCCACCAGCAGAGCTACCCAGGTAGCTAACTATGGCTACACCTTC; CDR3aa: CATSRATQVANYGYTF; j_gene: TRBJ1-2; v_gene: TRBV15; d_gene: NA; abundance: once